This TCR beta chain was sequenced for a study of blood T cell repertoires in COVID-19. In the study overall: COVID-19 samples collected from the United States, Italy and Spain covered acute and convalescent phases. T cells, B-cell-depleted T cells, or PBMCs supplied cDNA or gDNA.

Per the original methods: Amplifying reference gene primers gave estimates of nucleated cell counts. The repertoire was sequenced with immunoSEQ multiplex PCR; TCRdb's copy has only in-frame clones and lacks some. V and J calls and clone size are as listed in that table; D and trimming were resolved from the DNA. Of approximately 390,000 clones in the sample, nearly 90% are singletons; the top ten hold about 7%. V shed 1 base and J shed 3 bases, with 10 bases lying between them. Per the germline V gene, CDR1 is MGHRA and CDR2 is YSYEKL. This CDR3 is 14 amino acids long. The sample taken for sequencing was peripheral blood. This receptor was identified in a man aged 18 to 29 with active or convalescent COVID-19. The J gene is TRBJ2-7, the V gene TRBV4-1; a possible D gene is TRBD1 (5 bases). CDR3 nucleotides: TGCGCCAGCAGCCAAGGCATGCAGGGCTACGAGCAGTACTTC. Translated: CASSQGMQGYEQYF.